Below are 22 T cell receptor beta chains sequenced from a single sample in a study of cytomegalovirus exposure and HLA in healthy donors. Profiling relied on immunoSEQ multiplex PCR, and the TCRdb table lists in-frame clones only, not all of them. Found here are over 200,000 clones, about 86% of them singletons; the top ten hold just under 3%. The sample taken for sequencing was PBMCs. The source of these receptors is a woman in her late teens or twenties in good health and CMV-seronegative.

CDR3: CASSRLAGGRREQYF. For the CDR3, the DNA is TGTGCCAGCAGTCGACTAGCGGGAGGGCGGCGCGAGCAGTACTTC. The V and J genes are TRBV7-9 and TRBJ2-7, with 14 bases identical to TRBD2. The CDR3 is 15 amino acids. J lost 6 bases, V lost 6 bases, and 7 bases had no gene match. Germline CDR1 reads SEHNR; CDR2 reads FQNEAQ (reference sequence).

This clone showed up just once. V is TRBV27 and J is TRBJ2-7; D may be TRBD1 (6 bases). This CDR3 region has 13 residues. The V and J ends lost 4 bases and 3 bases respectively, with 10 bases between them. Germline V lookup: CDR1 MNHEY, CDR2 SMNVEV (reference sequence). For the CDR3, the DNA is TGTGCCAGCAGTTCCACAGGGCACTACGAGCAGTACTTC. It encodes CASSSTGHYEQYF.

This chain uses TRBV29-1 with TRBJ2-7; 7 positions match TRBD2. The CDR3 covers 13 residues. CDR1 is SQVTM and CDR2 is ANQGSEA in the germline V gene. Losses at the gene ends were 4 bases for V and 4 bases for J; bases not matched to a gene: 7. The CDR3 DNA reads TGCAGCGTTGTTCCGGGAGGCTCTTACGAGCAGTACTTC. Protein sequence: CSVVPGGSYEQYF.

CDR3: CASSPHPGTGALYGYTF. As DNA, the CDR3 is TGTGCCAGCAGCCCCCACCCTGGGACAGGAGCTCTATATGGCTACACCTTC. V gene TRBV4-2 combines with J gene TRBJ1-2, with 8 bases identical to TRBD1. The length of the CDR3 is 17 residues. Per germline, CDR1 LGHNA and CDR2 YNFKEQ. V was pared by 4 bases and J by 5 bases, with 15 bases of the junction left unmatched.

This sequence joins TRBV5-6 and TRBJ2-6; unclear D gene. V lost 1 base and J lost 1, with 9 bases in between. CDR1 SGHDT and CDR2 YYEEEE come from the germline V gene. This CDR3 is built from 16 residues. The CDR3 DNA reads as TGTGCCAGCAGCTTGTTAGTCGGGTCTGGGGCCAACGTCCTGACTTTC. It translates to CASSLLVGSGANVLTF.

The CDR3, as DNA: TGTGCCTGGAGTCATAGTAATGAGCAGTTCTTC. Its translation is CAWSHSNEQFF. V is TRBV30 and J is TRBJ2-1; D remains unclear. CDR3 length equals 11 residues. CDR1 and CDR2 (germline): GTSNPN, SVGIG (reference sequence). The ends were cut back, 2 bases at V and 7 bases at J, with 6 bases in the middle.

The chain links TRBV29-1 to TRBJ1-2; 8 bases match TRBD1. CDR1 SQVTM and CDR2 ANQGSEA come from the germline V gene. The V segment lost 1 base and the J segment 7 bases; nucleotides outside the gene matches: 5. The CDR3 is 13 amino acids. For the CDR3, the DNA is TGCAGCGTTGAAGTCCGGCAGGGGGCTGGCTACACCTTC. It encodes CSVEVRQGAGYTF.

This clone occurred once. The V and J genes are TRBV1 and TRBJ2-5; the table's D call, TRBD2, has no DNA check behind it. TRBV1 is a recognized pseudogene. The CDR3 contains 16 residues. CDR3 nucleotide sequence: TGCACCAGCAGCCAAGATAGGGCGGGACCCCAAGAGACCCAGTACTTC. This translates into CTSSQDRAGPQETQYF.

The rearrangement uses TRBV28 and TRBJ1-1; 8 bases map to TRBD1. CDR1 is MDHEN, CDR2 SYDVKM, per germline. The CDR3 consists of 15 residues. The ends lost 6 bases at V and 0 bases at J; junction bases unmatched: 6. The CDR3: CASRRYRGVNTEAFF. DNA for the CDR3: TGTGCCAGCAGGAGGTACAGGGGGGTGAACACTGAAGCTTTCTTT. The whole variable domain, remainder taken from reference TRBV28 and TRBJ1-1, is DVKVTQSSRYLVKRTGEKVFLECVQDMDHENMFWYRQDPGLGLRLIYFSYDVKMKEKGDIPEGYSVSREKKERFSLILESASTNQTSMYLCASRRYRGVNTEAFFGQGTRLTVV.

This chain uses TRBV19 with TRBJ1-2; D uncertain. CDR1 LNHDA and CDR2 SQIVND come from the germline V gene (reference sequence). V was clipped by 5 bases and J by 6 bases, with 19 bases between them. CDR3 size: 15 residues. CDR3 in DNA: TGTGCCAGTAGTCCGAGATTCGAGGTAGTGGATGGCTACACCTTC. It encodes CASSPRFEVVDGYTF. Drawing the rest from reference TRBV19 and TRBJ1-2, the complete variable domain is DGGITQSPKYLFRKEGQNVTLSCEQNLNHDAMYWYRQDPGQGLRLIYYSQIVNDFQKGDIAEGYSVSREKKESFPLTVTSAQKNPTAFYLCASSPRFEVVDGYTFGSGTRLTVV.

This rearrangement joins TRBV6-1 to TRBJ2-2; tentative D call: TRBD1 (5 bases). This CDR3 has 17 amino acids. Germline V CDR1 and CDR2: MNHNS, SASEGT. V dropped 3 bases and J dropped 2 bases, with 16 bases sitting between them. The chain's CDR3 is CASSDRVVDSNTGELFF. The CDR3 DNA reads as TGTGCCAGCAGTGATAGGGTTGTAGACAGCAACACCGGGGAGCTGTTTTTT.

This rearrangement joins TRBV28 to TRBJ2-3; tentative D call: TRBD2 (6 bases). Germline loops: CDR1 MDHEN, CDR2 SYDVKM. The CDR3 covers 15 residues. The V end lost 2 bases, the J end lost 4 bases, and 13 bases lay between the germline ends. The CDR3 sequence: CASSLVAGNADTQYF. The CDR3 bases are TGTGCCAGCAGTTTAGTTGCGGGAAATGCAGATACGCAGTATTTT.

This chain connects TRBV28 to TRBJ2-1; possibly TRBD2 for D (6 bases). Per germline, CDR1 MDHEN and CDR2 SYDVKM. CDR3 length: 12 amino acids. Between the trimmed V and J ends, which lost 6 bases and 8 bases, there was a span of 11 bases. The CDR3 sequence: CASRRDSYEQFF. CDR3 bases: TGTGCCAGCAGGCGGGATTCGTATGAGCAGTTCTTC.

CDR3 in amino acids: CSVGAGGPSDTQYF. CDR3 sequence (DNA): TGCAGCGTTGGAGCGGGAGGGCCCTCAGATACGCAGTATTTT. The chain is built from TRBV29-1 and TRBJ2-3; 10 nucleotides align to TRBD2. After removal of 4 bases from V and 4 bases from J, the junction contained 5 bases not matched to a gene. The CDR3 is 14 residues long. Germline CDR1 and CDR2: SQVTM and ANQGSEA.

This rearrangement joins TRBV27 to TRBJ2-1; 8 bases line up with TRBD2. There are 16 residues in the CDR3. Germline CDR1 and CDR2: MNHEY and SMNVEV (reference sequence). V was pared by 3 bases and J by 2 bases, with 6 bases of the junction left unmatched. CDR3 nucleotides: TGTGCCAGCAGTTTCTCGGCGGGAGGTGCCTACAATGAGCAGTTCTTC. Translated: CASSFSAGGAYNEQFF.

The chain recombines TRBV13 with TRBJ2-5, with TRBD2 matching 10 bases. Looked up from germline, CDR1 is PRHDT and CDR2 is FYEKMQ (reference sequence). The CDR3 runs to 16 residues. V trimming: 3 bases; J trimming: 0 bases; junction bases outside the gene matches: 4. The CDR3 nucleotides are TGTGCCAGCAGCTTTGGGACTAGCGAGGACCAAGAGACCCAGTACTTC. Translation gives CASSFGTSEDQETQYF.

The chain combines TRBV11-2 with TRBJ2-7, with 10 bases lining up with TRBD1. This CDR3 contains 15 residues. The V segment lost 0 bases and the J segment 6 bases; nucleotides outside the gene matches: 5. Germline CDR1 is SGHAT and CDR2 is FQNNGV. The CDR3 sequence is CASSLDGTGVPEQYF. CDR3 DNA: TGTGCCAGCAGCTTAGATGGGACAGGGGTCCCCGAGCAGTACTTC.

This clone was detected only once. The chain is built from TRBV6-6 and TRBJ2-3; a possible D gene is TRBD2 (6 bases). This CDR3 region has 15 residues. Germline CDR1 is MNHNY and CDR2 is SVGAGI (reference sequence). The V end was cut by 5 bases, the J end by 2 bases, with 14 bases between. The CDR3 DNA reads TGTGCCAGCAGTACGAGCGGGCCTGTCACAGATACGCAGTATTTT. Translating it yields CASSTSGPVTDTQYF.

The table lists this clone with a count of one. The CDR3, as DNA: TGTGCCAGTACCCGGACTGGGAATCAGCCCCAGCATTTT. It specifies CASTRTGNQPQHF. This rearrangement joins TRBV19 to TRBJ1-5, with D uncertain. CDR1 is LNHDA, CDR2 SQIVND, per germline (reference sequence). The CDR3 runs to 13 residues. V dropped 7 bases and J dropped 4 bases, with 11 bases sitting between them.

The chain combines TRBV7-9 with TRBJ2-2; a weak D match, TRBD2 (5 bases). This CDR3 is 13 amino acids long. Trimming shortened V by 5 bases and J by 11 bases, and 15 bases separated the two germline ends. CDR1 is SEHNR and CDR2 is FQNEAQ in the germline V gene (reference sequence). CDR3 in DNA: TGTGCCAGCAGCGAATCCGGGGTCGGAGAGCTGTTTTTT. This gives the protein CASSESGVGELFF.

The rearrangement links TRBV11-3 to TRBJ2-1, with D possibly matching TRBD2 (6 bases). This CDR3 has 12 amino acids. V lost 6 bases and J 3 bases, leaving 6 bases between the germline ends. Per germline, CDR1 SGHNT and CDR2 YENEEA. This chain's CDR3 is CASRTSYNEQFF. As DNA, the CDR3 is TGTGCCAGCAGGACTAGCTACAATGAGCAGTTCTTC.

The CDR3 loop is CASSQSPFGELFF. Here the CDR3 DNA reads TGCGCCAGCAGCCAATCCCCTTTCGGGGAGCTGTTTTTT. The chain couples TRBV4-3 to TRBJ2-2; D uncertain. Trimming removed 2 bases from V and 7 bases from J, with 8 bases in between. CDR1 and CDR2 (germline): LGHNA, YSLEER. The CDR3 has 13 residues.